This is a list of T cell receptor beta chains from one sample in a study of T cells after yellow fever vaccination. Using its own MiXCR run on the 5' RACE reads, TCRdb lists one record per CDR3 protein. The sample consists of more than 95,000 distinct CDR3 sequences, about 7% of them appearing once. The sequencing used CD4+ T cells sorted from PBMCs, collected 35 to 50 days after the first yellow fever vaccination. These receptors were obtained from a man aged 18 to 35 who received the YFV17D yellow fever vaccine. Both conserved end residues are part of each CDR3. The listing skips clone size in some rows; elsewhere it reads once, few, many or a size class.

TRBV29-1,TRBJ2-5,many,CSVEGSRWGSQYF
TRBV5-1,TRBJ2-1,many,CASSAPGTGSNEQFF
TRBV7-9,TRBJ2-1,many,CASSLNSGGTNEQFF
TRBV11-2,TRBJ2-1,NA,CASSSGRTRNEQFF
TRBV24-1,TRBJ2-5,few,CATSEGSRRETQYF
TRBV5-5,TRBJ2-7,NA,CASTLWGMDEQYF
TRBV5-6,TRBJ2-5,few,CASSASGFQETQYF
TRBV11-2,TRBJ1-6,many,CASSLWANSPLHF
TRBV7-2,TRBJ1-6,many,CASSLSALPPITTGGRNSPLHF
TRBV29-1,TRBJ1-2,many,CSVADYGYTF
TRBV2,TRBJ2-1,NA,CASKWNNEQFF
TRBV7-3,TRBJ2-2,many,CASSLGVGTGELFF
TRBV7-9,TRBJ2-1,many,CASSPGRLGVLVNEQFF
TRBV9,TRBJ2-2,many,CASSVRGISTGELFF
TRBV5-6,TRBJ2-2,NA,CASSLVGLDTGELFF
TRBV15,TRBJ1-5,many,CATSRLDRGEYQPQHF
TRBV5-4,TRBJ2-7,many,CASSLNQGTEQYF
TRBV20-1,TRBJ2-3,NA,CSASKQPIATDTQYF
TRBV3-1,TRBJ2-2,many,CASSQGGRQNTGELFF
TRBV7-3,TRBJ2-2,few,CASSFLRDAGELFF
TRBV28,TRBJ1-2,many,CASSRAYGYGYTF
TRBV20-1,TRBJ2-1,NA,CSARAKRGDSYNEQFF
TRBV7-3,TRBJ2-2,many,CASSLIPLAGGPNTGELFF
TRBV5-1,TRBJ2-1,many,CASRERTATYNEQFF
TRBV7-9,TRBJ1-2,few,CASGTQVGNTF
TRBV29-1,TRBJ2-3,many,CSALRGQGTDTQYF
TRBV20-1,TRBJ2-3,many,CSARDPLAGGLDPQYF
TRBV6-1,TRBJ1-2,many,CASSDRTGIHGYTF
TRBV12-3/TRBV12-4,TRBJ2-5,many,CASRDTGVETQYF
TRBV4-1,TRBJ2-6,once,CASSQERGLTPPGANVLTF
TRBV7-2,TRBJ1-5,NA,CSSSLEGYDQPQHF
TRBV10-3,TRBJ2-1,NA,CAISEPTYSKRLSYNEQFF
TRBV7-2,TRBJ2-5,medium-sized,CASSLVGLAGNQETQYF
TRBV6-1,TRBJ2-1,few,CASREWGADEQFF
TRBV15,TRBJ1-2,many,CATRGVGTGTSYGYTF
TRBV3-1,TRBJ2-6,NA,CASSLGRSGANVLTF
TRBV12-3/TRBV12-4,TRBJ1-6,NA,CASTLGGSPLHF
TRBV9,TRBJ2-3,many,CASSVAIGNTDTQYF
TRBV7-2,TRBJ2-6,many,CASSSQGALGANVLTF
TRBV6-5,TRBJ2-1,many,CASRADEPYREQFF
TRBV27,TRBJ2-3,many,CASSPREPPSLRDTQYF
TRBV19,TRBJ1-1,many,CASSIDRRWTEAFF